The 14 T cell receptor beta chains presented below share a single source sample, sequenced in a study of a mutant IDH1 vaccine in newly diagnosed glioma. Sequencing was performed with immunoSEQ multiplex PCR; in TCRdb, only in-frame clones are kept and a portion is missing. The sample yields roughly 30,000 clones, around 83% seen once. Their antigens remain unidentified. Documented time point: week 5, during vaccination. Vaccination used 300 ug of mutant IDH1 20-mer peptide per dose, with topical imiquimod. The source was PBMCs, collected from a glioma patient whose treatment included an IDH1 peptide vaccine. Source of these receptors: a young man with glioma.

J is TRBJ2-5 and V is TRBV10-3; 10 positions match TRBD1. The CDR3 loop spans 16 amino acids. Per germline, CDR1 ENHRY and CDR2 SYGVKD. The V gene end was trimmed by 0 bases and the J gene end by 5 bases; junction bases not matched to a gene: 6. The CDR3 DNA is TGTGCCATCAGTGAGTCAGTGGGGACAGGGGTTGAGACCCAGTACTTC. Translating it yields CAISESVGTGVETQYF.

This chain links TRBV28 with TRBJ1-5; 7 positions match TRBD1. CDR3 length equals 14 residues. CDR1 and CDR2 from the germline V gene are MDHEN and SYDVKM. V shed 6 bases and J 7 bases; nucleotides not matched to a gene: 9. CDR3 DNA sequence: TGTGCCAGCAGCTATCCCGTAGGGGGCCAGCCCCAGCATTTT. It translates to CASSYPVGGQPQHF.

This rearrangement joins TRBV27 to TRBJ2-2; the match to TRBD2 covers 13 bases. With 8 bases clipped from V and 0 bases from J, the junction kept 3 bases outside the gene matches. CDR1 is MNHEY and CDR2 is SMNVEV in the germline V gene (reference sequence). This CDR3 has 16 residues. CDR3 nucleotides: TGTGCCAGCCGTGGACTAGCGGGAGCGAACACCGGGGAGCTGTTTTTT. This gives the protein CASRGLAGANTGELFF.

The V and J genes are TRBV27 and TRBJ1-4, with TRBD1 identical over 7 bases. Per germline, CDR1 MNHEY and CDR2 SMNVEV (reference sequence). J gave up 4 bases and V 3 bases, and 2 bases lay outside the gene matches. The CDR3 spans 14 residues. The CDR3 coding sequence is TGTGCCAGCAGTTTCGGACAGGTTAATGAAAAACTGTTTTTT. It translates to CASSFGQVNEKLFF. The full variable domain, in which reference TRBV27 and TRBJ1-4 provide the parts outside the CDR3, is EAQVTQNPRYLITVTGKKLTVTCSQNMNHEYMSWYRQDPGLGLRQIYYSMNVEVTDKGDVPEGYKVSRKEKRNFPLILESPSPNQTSLYFCASSFGQVNEKLFFGSGTQLSVL.

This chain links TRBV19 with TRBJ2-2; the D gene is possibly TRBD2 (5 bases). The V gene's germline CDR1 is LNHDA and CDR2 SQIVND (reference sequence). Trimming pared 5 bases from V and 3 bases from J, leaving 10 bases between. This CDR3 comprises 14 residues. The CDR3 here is CASSQNSDTGELFF. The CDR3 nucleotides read TGTGCCAGTAGTCAAAATAGCGACACCGGGGAGCTGTTTTTT.

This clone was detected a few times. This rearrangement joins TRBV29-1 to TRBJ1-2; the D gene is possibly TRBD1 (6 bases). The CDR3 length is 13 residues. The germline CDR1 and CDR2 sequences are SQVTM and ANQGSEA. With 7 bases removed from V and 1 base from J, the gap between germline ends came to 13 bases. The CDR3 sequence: CSAGAESNYGYTF. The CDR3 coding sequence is TGCAGCGCAGGGGCGGAGAGTAACTATGGCTACACCTTC.

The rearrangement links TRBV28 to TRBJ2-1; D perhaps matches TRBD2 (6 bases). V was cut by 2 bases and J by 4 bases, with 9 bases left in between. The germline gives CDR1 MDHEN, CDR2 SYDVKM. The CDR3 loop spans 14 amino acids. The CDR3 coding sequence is TGTGCCAGCAGTTTAGCGGGGCTTTACAATGAGCAGTTCTTC. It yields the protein CASSLAGLYNEQFF.

CDR3 region: CASSFQSSYNEQFF. As DNA, the CDR3 is TGTGCCAGCAGCTTCCAGAGCTCCTACAATGAGCAGTTCTTC. The chain uses TRBV7-9 and TRBJ2-1; no reliable D call. Trimming stripped 3 bases from V and 0 bases from J, with 6 bases between. The CDR3 contains 14 residues. CDR1 and CDR2 from the germline V gene are SEHNR and FQNEAQ (reference sequence).

The CDR3 nucleotides are TGCGCCAGCAGTGAGTCGACAGGGGAGGCTGAGCAGTTCTTC. It codes for CASSESTGEAEQFF. The chain uses TRBV10-1 and TRBJ2-1; 8 nucleotides line up with TRBD1. Germline CDR1 is WNHNN and CDR2 is SYGVQD (reference sequence). V gave up 0 bases and J gave up 9 bases; unmatched junction bases: 4. CDR3 length: 14 residues.

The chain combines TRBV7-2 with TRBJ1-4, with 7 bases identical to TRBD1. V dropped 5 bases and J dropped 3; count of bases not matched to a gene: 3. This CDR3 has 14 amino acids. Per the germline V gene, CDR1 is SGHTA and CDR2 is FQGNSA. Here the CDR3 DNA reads TGTGCCAGCAGCCCCGGGACAGCTAATGAAAAACTGTTTTTT. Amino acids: CASSPGTANEKLFF. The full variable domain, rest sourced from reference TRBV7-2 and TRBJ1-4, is GAGVSQSPSNKVTEKGKDVELRCDPISGHTALYWYRQSLGQGLEFLIYFQGNSAPDKSGLPSDRFSAERTGGSVSTLTIQRTQQEDSAVYLCASSPGTANEKLFFGSGTQLSVL.

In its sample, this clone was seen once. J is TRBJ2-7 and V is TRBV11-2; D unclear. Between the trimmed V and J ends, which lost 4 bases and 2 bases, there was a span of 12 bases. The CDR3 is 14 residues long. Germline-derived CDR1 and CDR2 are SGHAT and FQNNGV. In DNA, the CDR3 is TGTGCCAGCAGCTCCCCGGCTAGAACCTACGAGCAGTACTTC. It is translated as CASSSPARTYEQYF.

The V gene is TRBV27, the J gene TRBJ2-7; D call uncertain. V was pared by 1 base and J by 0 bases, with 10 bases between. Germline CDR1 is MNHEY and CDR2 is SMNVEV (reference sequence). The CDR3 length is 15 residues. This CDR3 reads CASSLLGGTSYEQYF. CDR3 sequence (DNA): TGTGCCAGCAGTTTATTGGGCGGAACCTCCTACGAGCAGTACTTC.

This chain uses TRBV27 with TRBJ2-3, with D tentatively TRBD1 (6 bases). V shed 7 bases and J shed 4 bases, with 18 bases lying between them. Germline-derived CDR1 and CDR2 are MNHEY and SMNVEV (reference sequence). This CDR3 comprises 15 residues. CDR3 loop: CASTARGIRADTQYF. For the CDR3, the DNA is TGTGCCAGCACCGCGAGGGGGATACGGGCAGATACGCAGTATTTT.

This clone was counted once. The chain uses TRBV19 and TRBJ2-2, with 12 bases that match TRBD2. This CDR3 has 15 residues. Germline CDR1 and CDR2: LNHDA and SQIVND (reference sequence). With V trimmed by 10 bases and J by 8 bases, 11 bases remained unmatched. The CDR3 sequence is CATLGTSGSVGELFF. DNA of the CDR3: TGTGCCACACTAGGGACTAGCGGGTCCGTGGGGGAGCTGTTTTTT.